By share, the clone carrying this T cell receptor beta chain ranks as medium-sized. The target antigen is unknown. This sample stems from a study of circulating CD8 cells and anti-PD-1 response in melanoma. Study-wide background: Nivolumab was given intravenously at 3 mg/kg every 2 weeks. Overall study results and limits: Subset repertoires were largely private at M1, with under 7% shared. Published repertoire comparisons used only baseline and M1 samples. PD-1 and DPOS subsets showed similar, higher clonality than DNEG.

Each library started from roughly 15 ng of total RNA using the QIAseq Immune Repertoire TCR panel. One entry per CDR3 protein results from TCRdb running MiXCR on the reads. The sample carries 1,500 to 2,000 distinct CDR3 sequences, 6.5% to 7.5% recorded once. The CDR3 totals 14 residues. V dropped 2 bases and J dropped 1 base, with 6 bases sitting between them. Germline CDR1 MNHEY, CDR2 SMNVEV (reference sequence). From live CD3+CD8+TCRalphabeta+ cells, four PD-1 and/or TIGIT subsets were sorted. V is TRBV27 and J is TRBJ2-1; no clear D. The material sequenced was CD8+ T cells from PBMCs, taken at baseline or after one month of anti-PD-1 therapy (not recorded which). The clonotype comes from a human donor with melanoma. In nucleotides, the CDR3 is TGTGCCAGCAGTTTAGCGGAGTCCTACAATGAGCAGTTCTTC. Protein product: CASSLAESYNEQFF.